This T cell receptor (beta chain) derives from a study of blood T cell repertoires in COVID-19. Profiling relied on immunoSEQ multiplex PCR, and the TCRdb table lists in-frame clones only, not all of them. The sample records around 160,000 clones, around 82% being singletons. The age range of participants was about 18 to 90 years, with residence in about 25 US areas. The germline gives CDR1 SGHAT, CDR2 FQNNGV. With 5 bases clipped from V and 11 bases from J, the junction kept 20 bases outside the gene matches. CDR3 length: 16 residues. The sequence derives from a man aged 40-55 years who had recovered from COVID-19. The genes are TRBV11-2 and TRBJ1-1, with 7 bases aligning to TRBD1. The sequencing sample was made of PBMCs or T cells enriched from blood (not recorded which). This CDR3 reads CASSAEGTAALIGAFF. The CDR3 nucleotides are TGTGCCAGCAGCGCAGAGGGGACAGCCGCGTTGATTGGGGCTTTCTTT.